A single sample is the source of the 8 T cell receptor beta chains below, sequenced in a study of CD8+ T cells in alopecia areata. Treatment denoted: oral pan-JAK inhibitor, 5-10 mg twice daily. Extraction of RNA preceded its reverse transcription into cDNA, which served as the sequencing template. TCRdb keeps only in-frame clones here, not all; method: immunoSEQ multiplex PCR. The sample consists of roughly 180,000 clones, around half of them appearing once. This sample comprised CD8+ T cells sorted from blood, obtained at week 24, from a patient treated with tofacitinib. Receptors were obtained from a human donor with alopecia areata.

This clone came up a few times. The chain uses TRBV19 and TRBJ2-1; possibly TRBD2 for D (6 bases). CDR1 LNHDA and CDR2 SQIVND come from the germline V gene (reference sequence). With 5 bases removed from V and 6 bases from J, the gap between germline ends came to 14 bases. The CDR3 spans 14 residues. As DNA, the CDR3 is TGTGCCAGTAGTGCCCAGGGAGGTCTCAATGAGCAGTTCTTC. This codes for CASSAQGGLNEQFF.

This CDR3 reads CASSQGGRGTYGYTF. As DNA, the CDR3 is TGCGCCAGCAGCCAAGGAGGTCGGGGGACATATGGCTACACCTTC. The chain joins TRBV4-3 to TRBJ1-2, with D possibly being TRBD1 (6 bases). The germline CDR1 and CDR2 sequences are LGHNA and YSLEER. The V and J ends lost 1 base and 5 bases respectively, with 14 bases between them. The CDR3 totals 15 residues.

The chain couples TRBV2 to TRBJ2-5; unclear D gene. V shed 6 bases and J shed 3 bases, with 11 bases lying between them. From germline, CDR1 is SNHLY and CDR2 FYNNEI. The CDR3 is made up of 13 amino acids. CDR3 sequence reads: CASSDGRKETQYF. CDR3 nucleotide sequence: TGTGCCAGCAGCGACGGACGGAAAGAGACCCAGTACTTC.

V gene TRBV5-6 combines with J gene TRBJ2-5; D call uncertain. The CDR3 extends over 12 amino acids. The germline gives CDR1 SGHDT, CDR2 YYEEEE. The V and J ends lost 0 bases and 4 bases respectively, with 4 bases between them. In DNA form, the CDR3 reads TGTGCCAGCAGCTTGGACCGAGAGACCCAGTACTTC. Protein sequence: CASSLDRETQYF.

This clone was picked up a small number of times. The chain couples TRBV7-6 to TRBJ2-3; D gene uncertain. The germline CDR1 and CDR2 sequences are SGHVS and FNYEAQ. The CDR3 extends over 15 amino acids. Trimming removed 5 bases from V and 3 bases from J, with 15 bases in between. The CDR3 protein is CASSRTPGLTDTQYF. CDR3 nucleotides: TGTGCCAGCAGCCGGACCCCAGGTCTGACAGATACGCAGTATTTT.

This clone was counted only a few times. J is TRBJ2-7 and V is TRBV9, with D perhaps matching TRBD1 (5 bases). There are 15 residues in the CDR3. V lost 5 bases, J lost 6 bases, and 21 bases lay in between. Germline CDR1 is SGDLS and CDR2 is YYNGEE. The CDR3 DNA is TGTGCCAGCAGTCCAACCGGCTCAGGGTTGCGCGAGCAGTACTTC. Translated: CASSPTGSGLREQYF.

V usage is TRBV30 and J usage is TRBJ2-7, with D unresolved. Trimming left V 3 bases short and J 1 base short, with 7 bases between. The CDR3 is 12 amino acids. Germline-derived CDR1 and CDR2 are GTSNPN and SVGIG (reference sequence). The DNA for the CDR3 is TGTGCCTGGAGGACCCCTTCCTACGAGCAGTACTTC. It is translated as CAWRTPSYEQYF.

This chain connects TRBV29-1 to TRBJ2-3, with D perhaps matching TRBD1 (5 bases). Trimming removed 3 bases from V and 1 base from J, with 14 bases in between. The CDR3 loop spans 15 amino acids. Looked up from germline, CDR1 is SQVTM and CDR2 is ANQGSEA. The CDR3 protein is CSVDSAGWGTDTQYF. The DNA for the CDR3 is TGCAGCGTTGATTCGGCAGGGTGGGGCACAGATACGCAGTATTTT.